One T cell receptor (beta chain) is described in this entry. As yet, its antigen is unknown. The study reverse transcribed the entire isolated RNA, so it sequenced expressed TCRB transcripts. It was found that naive, central memory and regulatory T cell samples averaged about 3.5 million reads. Sequenced by immunoSEQ multiplex PCR; TCRdb stores in-frame clones only, minus some. Of more than 550,000 clones in the sample, roughly an eighth are singletons; the top ten hold 0.04%. This entry is derived from a study of beta chain features in type 1 diabetes. CDR1 and CDR2 from the germline V gene are SGHRS and YFSETQ. This CDR3 spans 15 amino acids. V was pared by 1 base and J by 4 bases, with 12 bases between. Sorting with CD45RO/CCR7/CD25/CD127/CD95/CD27 yielded naive, central memory, regulatory and stem-like memory CD4+ cells. Over 95% purity was reached by all sorted populations. Study results and limitations: Individuals with type 1 diabetes displayed fewer insertions and more deletions at VDJ junctions. Researchers report that Type 1 diabetes patients had moderately but significantly shorter TCRB CDR3s across all four CD4+ subsets.

V is TRBV5-1 and J is TRBJ2-1; D gene uncertain. The source of this sequence is a man aged 18-30 years with type 1 diabetes. The specimen was naive CD4+ T cells from blood. The CDR3: CASSLLGSGYNEQFF. The DNA for the CDR3 is TGCGCCAGCAGCTTGCTGGGGTCCGGGTACAATGAGCAGTTCTTC.